The sequence of this T cell receptor (beta chain) was determined in a study of patients with pleural tuberculosis. TCRdb passed the reads through MiXCR, listing each CDR3 protein once. The sample lists around 54,000 distinct CDR3 sequences, approximately 7.5% occurring once. This clonotype came up many times. The receptor was derived from a human donor with pleural tuberculosis.

CDR3 nucleotide sequence: TGTGCCAGCAGCTCAGACAGGGATCAGCCCCAGCATTTT. This translates into CASSSDRDQPQHF. V usage is TRBV11-2 and J usage is TRBJ1-5, with 7 positions matching TRBD1. Germline assignment: CDR1 SGHAT and CDR2 FQNNGV. The V and J ends lost 4 bases and 5 bases, in that order; junction bases with no gene match: 2. This CDR3 has 13 amino acids.